Listed below are T cell receptor beta chains from one sample, sequenced in a study of sequential checkpoint blockade in melanoma. Method: immunoSEQ multiplex PCR; TCRdb's copy keeps in-frame clones and lacks some. Here the sample spans over 5,000 clones, 20% to 30% being singletons. The sequences come from tumor tissue (inferred from file names), collected from a patient given nivolumab and ipilimumab in sequence. The receptor source for this set is a human donor with melanoma. The CDR3 runs from the conserved cysteine through the conserved F or W. The order of the fields is clone size, J gene, V gene, D gene, CDR3 DNA, CDR3 protein. The D gene is left open where the match is weak. Clone size appears in some rows only: once, few, many, or a class for an expanded clone.

clone_size: medium-sized
j_call: TRBJ2-1
v_call: TRBV6-8
d_call: .
cdr3_nt: TGTGCCAGCAGTTACGGGAGGCCCCTCTACAATGAGCAGTTCTTC
cdr3_aa: CASSYGRPLYNEQFF

clone_size: .
j_call: TRBJ1-1
v_call: TRBV19
d_call: TRBD1
cdr3_nt: TGTGCCAGTAAATTCGGACAGGGGGCGCCCACTGAAGCTTTCTTT
cdr3_aa: CASKFGQGAPTEAFF

clone_size: few
j_call: TRBJ2-7
v_call: TRBV6-8
d_call: TRBD1
cdr3_nt: TGTGCCAGCAGTGCCACAGGGGGCCTCTACGAGCAGTACTTC
cdr3_aa: CASSATGGLYEQYF

clone_size: few
j_call: TRBJ2-5
v_call: TRBV7-8
d_call: .
cdr3_nt: TGTGCCAGCAGCTTAGGGACTCAAGAGACCCAGTACTTC
cdr3_aa: CASSLGTQETQYF

clone_size: .
j_call: TRBJ2-5
v_call: TRBV7-1
d_call: TRBD2
cdr3_nt: TGTGCCAGCAGCCCCCTTGGCGGGGGGGGCCAAGAGACCCAGTACTTC
cdr3_aa: CASSPLGGGGQETQYF

clone_size: many
j_call: TRBJ1-6
v_call: TRBV11-3
d_call: .
cdr3_nt: TGTGCCAGCAGCTTGGCCTTAGGAGCCGACTATAATTCACCCCTCCACTTT
cdr3_aa: CASSLALGADYNSPLHF

clone_size: .
j_call: TRBJ2-5
v_call: TRBV14
d_call: .
cdr3_nt: TGTGCCAGCAGCCAAAACATGGGAGAGACCCAGTACTTC
cdr3_aa: CASSQNMGETQYF

clone_size: .
j_call: TRBJ2-1
v_call: TRBV6-8
d_call: .
cdr3_nt: TGTGCCATCGGGCGGGCAGGGGGGTCTGAGCAGTTCTTC
cdr3_aa: CAIGRAGGSEQFF

clone_size: .
j_call: TRBJ2-2
v_call: TRBV11-3
d_call: TRBD2
cdr3_nt: TGTGCCAGCAGCCATCTAGCGGACATCACCGGGGAGCTGTTTTTT
cdr3_aa: CASSHLADITGELFF

clone_size: .
j_call: TRBJ2-5
v_call: TRBV9
d_call: TRBD1
cdr3_nt: TGTGCCAGCAGCGCGGGACAGCAAGAGACCCAGTACTTC
cdr3_aa: CASSAGQQETQYF

clone_size: many
j_call: TRBJ2-1
v_call: TRBV11-3
d_call: TRBD2
cdr3_nt: TGTGCCAGCAGCTTAGTTGCGACGGGGGGTTGGAACAATGAGCAGTTCTTC
cdr3_aa: CASSLVATGGWNNEQFF

clone_size: medium-sized
j_call: TRBJ1-4
v_call: TRBV9
d_call: .
cdr3_nt: TGTGCCAGCAGCGTAGCTAGTGCAACTAATGAAAAACTGTTTTTT
cdr3_aa: CASSVASATNEKLFF

clone_size: .
j_call: TRBJ1-1
v_call: TRBV19
d_call: .
cdr3_nt: TGTGCCAGTAGTACCGGACAAATGACTGAAGCTTTCTTT
cdr3_aa: CASSTGQMTEAFF

clone_size: .
j_call: TRBJ1-1
v_call: TRBV5-1
d_call: TRBD1
cdr3_nt: TGCGCCAGCAGCCTAGCCGGGACAGTGAACACTGAAGCTTTCTTT
cdr3_aa: CASSLAGTVNTEAFF

clone_size: many
j_call: TRBJ2-5
v_call: TRBV7-6
d_call: TRBD2
cdr3_nt: TGTGCCAGCAGCCAAGCTTCGGTCGGCGGGGGGGAGACCCAGTACTTC
cdr3_aa: CASSQASVGGGETQYF